The 23 T cell receptor beta chains in this list originate from one sample, sequenced in a study of pediatric ulcerative colitis. Assay used: immunoSEQ multiplex PCR; TCRdb lists only in-frame clones, some missing. Among 35,000 or so clones, about 80% were seen once, and the ten largest hold 0.74%. The rectum was sampled with one to two pinch biopsies at colonoscopy. The sample was gut tissue. These receptors were collected from a boy younger than 18 with moderate ulcerative colitis.

The V call is TRBV7-2, the J call TRBJ2-3; D is undetermined. V lost 3 bases, J lost 2 bases, and 9 bases lay in between. The germline V gene has CDR1 SGHTA and CDR2 FQGNSA. This CDR3 is 14 amino acids long. CDR3 nucleotide sequence: TGTGCCAGCAGCTTGGCACAGAACACAGATACGCAGTATTTT. Protein: CASSLAQNTDTQYF. The entire variable domain, with the rest obtained from reference TRBV7-2 and TRBJ2-3, is as follows: GAGVSQSPSNKVTEKGKDVELRCDPISGHTALYWYRQSLGQGLEFLIYFQGNSAPDKSGLPSDRFSAERTGGSVSTLTIQRTQQEDSAVYLCASSLAQNTDTQYFGPGTRLTVL.

This chain uses TRBV27 with TRBJ2-1, with no clear D. The length of the CDR3 is 14 residues. CDR1 MNHEY and CDR2 SMNVEV come from the germline V gene (reference sequence). V dropped 9 bases and J dropped 4 bases, with 16 bases sitting between them. The CDR3 DNA sequence: TGTGCCAGTCAGTCGGCCCGCTCTTACAATGAGCAGTTCTTC. Its translation is CASQSARSYNEQFF.

The V call is TRBV15, the J call TRBJ1-2, with D maybe TRBD1 (6 bases). The CDR3 runs to 16 residues. Germline CDR1 reads LNHNV; CDR2 reads YYDKDF (reference sequence). The V and J ends lost 1 base and 0 bases respectively, with 12 bases between them. CDR3 sequence: CATSRGGAGANYGYTF. CDR3 nucleotide sequence: TGTGCCACCAGCAGAGGAGGGGCAGGGGCTAACTATGGCTACACCTTC.

This clone has just one count. The chain uses TRBV29-1 and TRBJ1-1, with 10 nucleotides matching TRBD1. Germline V CDR1 and CDR2: SQVTM, ANQGSEA. V lost 4 bases and J lost 6; bases outside the gene matches: 5. This CDR3 has 13 amino acids. In DNA, the CDR3 is TGCAGCGTTGGGAGACAGGGGGCTCCTGAAGCTTTCTTT. Its protein is CSVGRQGAPEAFF. Full variable domain (missing parts from reference TRBV29-1 and TRBJ1-1): SAVISQKPSRDICQRGTSLTIQCQVDSQVTMMFWYRQQPGQSLTLIATANQGSEATYESGFVIDKFPISRPNLTFSTLTVSNMSPEDSSIYLCSVGRQGAPEAFFGQGTRLTVV.

The rearrangement links TRBV10-3 to TRBJ1-2, with D unclear. Between the trimmed V and J ends, which lost 0 bases and 4 bases, there was a span of 12 bases. The CDR3 is 15 residues long. The germline V gene has CDR1 ENHRY and CDR2 SYGVKD. The CDR3 loop reads CAISESGEVSYGYTF. The DNA of the CDR3 is TGTGCCATCAGTGAGTCAGGAGAGGTCTCCTATGGCTACACCTTC.

The V call is TRBV28, the J call TRBJ2-7, with 9 bases matching TRBD1. Germline-derived CDR1 and CDR2 are MDHEN and SYDVKM. The CDR3 has 15 amino acids. With V trimmed by 1 base and J by 8 bases, 9 bases remained unmatched. This chain's CDR3 is CASSLFRQGGTQQYF. The CDR3 DNA reads as TGTGCCAGCAGTTTATTTCGACAGGGGGGTACTCAGCAGTACTTC. The complete variable domain, with remaining parts taken from reference TRBV28 and TRBJ2-7, reads DVKVTQSSRYLVKRTGEKVFLECVQDMDHENMFWYRQDPGLGLRLIYFSYDVKMKEKGDIPEGYSVSREKKERFSLILESASTNQTSMYLCASSLFRQGGTQQYFGPGTRLTVT.

This chain uses TRBV10-3 with TRBJ2-2; 8 bases are shared with TRBD2. CDR3 length: 17 residues. The V gene's germline CDR1 is ENHRY and CDR2 SYGVKD. Trimming cost V 2 bases and J 6 bases; bases outside gene matches: 11. CDR3 sequence: CAISERTGGSEAGELFF. CDR3 DNA: TGTGCCATCAGTGAGAGGACGGGAGGGTCTGAGGCCGGGGAGCTGTTTTTT.

The chain joins TRBV30 to TRBJ2-1; possibly TRBD2 for D (5 bases). The CDR3 extends over 13 amino acids. V gave up 3 bases and J gave up 6 bases, with 12 bases separating them. Per the germline V gene, CDR1 is GTSNPN and CDR2 is SVGIG (reference sequence). The CDR3 reads CAWSHGMTNEQFF. The CDR3 coding sequence is TGTGCCTGGAGCCACGGGATGACCAATGAGCAGTTCTTC.

This chain connects TRBV4-3 to TRBJ1-2; D uncertain. The CDR3 sequence is 13 residues long. Trimming removed 4 bases at V and 1 base at J, with 7 bases between. CDR1 is LGHNA and CDR2 is YSLEER in the germline V gene. CDR3 sequence (DNA): TGCGCCAGCAGCCCCGGTGGTAACTATGGCTACACCTTC. It is translated as CASSPGGNYGYTF.

This clone has more than one count but fewer than ten. The CDR3 DNA reads TGTGCCAGCAGAAAGAGAGGGGAATCGAACACCGGGGAGCTGTTTTTT. It encodes CASRKRGESNTGELFF. The chain combines TRBV28 with TRBJ2-2; D possibly matches TRBD1 or TRBD2 (5 bases each). Trimming cost V 6 bases and J 0 bases, with 14 bases left between them. The CDR3 runs to 16 residues. Germline CDR1 is MDHEN and CDR2 is SYDVKM.

This clone has just a few counts. This chain connects TRBV29-1 to TRBJ1-2; unclear D gene. Germline V lookup: CDR1 SQVTM, CDR2 ANQGSEA. V was clipped by 4 bases and J by 6 bases, with 15 bases between them. The CDR3 extends over 13 amino acids. The CDR3 DNA reads TGCAGCGTTGGCCAGCCCCAAGTTGATGGCTACACCTTC. It specifies CSVGQPQVDGYTF.

The genes are TRBV20-1 and TRBJ2-5; D not certain. The CDR3 loop spans 11 amino acids. The germline gives CDR1 DFQATT, CDR2 SNEGSKA (reference sequence). V was pared by 5 bases and J by 5 bases, with 9 bases between. The CDR3 region is CSAQAWETQYF. CDR3 DNA sequence: TGCAGTGCTCAGGCATGGGAGACCCAGTACTTC.

This clone is medium-sized by share. The CDR3 region has the DNA TGTGCCATCAGGGGACTAGCGGGGGTGAACACCGGGGAGCTGTTTTTT. As protein: CAIRGLAGVNTGELFF. The chain couples TRBV10-3 to TRBJ2-2, with 14 nucleotides matching TRBD2. The J segment lost 1 base and the V segment lost 6 bases, leaving 1 base of the junction unmatched. From germline, CDR1 is ENHRY and CDR2 SYGVKD. The CDR3 consists of 16 residues.

The V gene is TRBV2, the J gene TRBJ2-3; TRBD1 matches at 11 bases. CDR1 and CDR2 from the germline V gene are SNHLY and FYNNEI. V shed 6 bases, J shed 3 bases, and the junction held 5 bases outside the gene matches. This CDR3 contains 15 residues. In nucleotides, the CDR3 is TGTGCCAGCAGAACCGGGACAGGGGGGACAGATACGCAGTATTTT. This translates into CASRTGTGGTDTQYF.

The rearrangement uses TRBV30 and TRBJ2-7; TRBD1 matches at 11 bases. Germline CDR1 is GTSNPN and CDR2 is SVGIG (reference sequence). V lost 1 base, J lost 7 bases, and 3 bases stayed unmatched. The CDR3 spans 13 residues. The CDR3: CAWSADRGREQYF. For the CDR3, the DNA is TGTGCCTGGAGTGCGGACAGGGGGCGGGAGCAGTACTTC.

The genes are TRBV7-9 and TRBJ1-2; no definite D call. Germline CDR1 and CDR2: SEHNR and FQNEAQ (reference sequence). V lost 5 bases and J lost 3, with 4 bases in between. This CDR3 is built from 11 residues. CDR3 coding DNA: TGTGCCAGCAGCCTAGACTATGGCTACACCTTC. This sequence encodes CASSLDYGYTF.

The gene calls are TRBV5-1 and TRBJ2-5; TRBD2 might be the D (6 bases). The CDR3 sequence is 15 residues long. The V end lost 7 bases, the J end lost 5 bases, and 21 bases lay between the germline ends. Germline-derived CDR1 and CDR2 are SGHRS and YFSETQ. The CDR3 coding sequence is TGCGCCAGCGGGTATTCGGGGGATATGGTGGAGACCCAGTACTTC. Its translation: CASGYSGDMVETQYF. The whole variable domain, filled in from reference TRBV5-1 and TRBJ2-5, reads KAGVTQTPRYLIKTRGQQVTLSCSPISGHRSVSWYQQTPGQGLQFLFEYFSETQRNKGNFPGRFSGRQFSNSRSEMNVSTLELGDSALYLCASGYSGDMVETQYFGPGTRLLVL.

The chain employs TRBV11-3 and TRBJ2-3, with TRBD2 identical over 7 bases. Germline lookup yields CDR1 SGHNT and CDR2 YENEEA. V trimming: 6 bases; J trimming: 5 bases; junction bases outside the gene matches: 11. This CDR3 spans 15 amino acids. DNA of the CDR3: TGTGCCAGCAGTTTTAGCGGGTATTCTGGAGATACGCAGTATTTT. This sequence encodes CASSFSGYSGDTQYF.

This clone was counted between two and nine times. This chain connects TRBV2 to TRBJ1-4, with D hard to call. V lost 4 bases and J lost 6, with 12 bases in between. Germline CDR1 and CDR2: SNHLY and FYNNEI. CDR3 size: 14 residues. Written as DNA, the CDR3 is TGTGCCAGCAGTGGTTGGCAGGTCGATGAAAAACTGTTTTTT. Translated, it gives CASSGWQVDEKLFF.

J is TRBJ1-1 and V is TRBV30; D unresolved. The CDR3 loop spans 13 amino acids. The germline gives CDR1 GTSNPN, CDR2 SVGIG (reference sequence). The V and J ends lost 5 bases and 1 base respectively, with 11 bases between them. The CDR3 sequence is CAWDLVSNTEAFF. The CDR3 nucleotides read TGTGCCTGGGATTTAGTCTCGAACACTGAAGCTTTCTTT. The whole variable domain, filled in from reference TRBV30 and TRBJ1-1, reads SQTIHQWPATLVQPVGSPLSLECTVEGTSNPNLYWYRQAAGRGLQLLFYSVGIGQISSEVPQNLSASRPQDRQFILSSKKLLLSDSGFYLCAWDLVSNTEAFFGQGTRLTVV.

The chain is built from TRBV28 and TRBJ1-2, with 7 bases matching TRBD1. Germline CDR1 reads MDHEN; CDR2 reads SYDVKM. The CDR3 has 13 residues. Losses at the gene ends were 8 bases for V and 7 bases for J; bases not matched to a gene: 10. The CDR3 loop reads CASLESRQGGYTF. DNA of the CDR3: TGTGCCAGCCTCGAGTCTCGACAGGGTGGCTACACCTTC.

The J gene is TRBJ2-7, the V gene TRBV11-2; 11 bases are a match to TRBD2. After removal of 5 bases from V and 3 bases from J, the junction contained 15 bases not matched to a gene. The germline V gene has CDR1 SGHAT and CDR2 FQNNGV. The CDR3 consists of 18 residues. As DNA, the CDR3 is TGTGCCAGCAGCGAGGGTAGCGGGAGGGTCCACGCTTTCTACGAGCAGTACTTC. Its protein is CASSEGSGRVHAFYEQYF.

V gene TRBV18 combines with J gene TRBJ2-2; D possibly corresponds to TRBD1 (7 bases). The CDR3 has 15 residues. The germline gives CDR1 KGHSH, CDR2 LQKENI. Trimming took 3 bases from V and 3 from J, leaving 11 bases between them. The CDR3 DNA is TGTGCCAGCTCACCTCGCAGGGGGGACACCGGGGAGCTGTTTTTT. Its translation is CASSPRRGDTGELFF.